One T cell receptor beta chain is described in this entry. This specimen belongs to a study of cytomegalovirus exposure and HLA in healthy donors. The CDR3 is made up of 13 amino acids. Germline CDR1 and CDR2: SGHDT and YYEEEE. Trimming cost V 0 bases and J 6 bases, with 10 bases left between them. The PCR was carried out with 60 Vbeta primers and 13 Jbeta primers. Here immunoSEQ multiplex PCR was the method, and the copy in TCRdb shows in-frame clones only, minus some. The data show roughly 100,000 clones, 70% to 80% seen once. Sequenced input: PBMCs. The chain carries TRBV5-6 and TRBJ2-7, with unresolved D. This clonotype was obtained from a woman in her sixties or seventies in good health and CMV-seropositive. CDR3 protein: CASSLARFREQYF. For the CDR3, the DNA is TGTGCCAGCAGCTTGGCCAGGTTTCGCGAGCAGTACTTC.